The 10 T cell receptor beta chains presented below share a single source sample, sequenced in a study of T cells in Graves' hyperthyroidism and ophthalmopathy. Authors of the study amplified TCR beta CDR3 regions from RNA transcripts. In the first-round RT-PCR of the TCR CDR3, the HTBI primer set was used. TCRdb called the multiplex PCR reads again in MiXCR, with one record for every CDR3 protein. This sample has about 640,000 distinct CDR3 sequences, with around 21% found just once. Input material: blood. The receptors were gathered from a man aged 25-45 years with Graves' ophthalmopathy.

This clonotype was recorded a few times. The CDR3 region has the DNA TGCAGTGCTAAGGGCCGACAGGGTTATGGCTACACCTTC. It codes for CSAKGRQGYGYTF. The chain uses TRBV20-1 and TRBJ1-2; 7 bases are a match to TRBD1. CDR3 size: 13 residues. The J segment lost 5 bases and the V segment lost 4 bases, leaving 7 bases of the junction unmatched. CDR1 and CDR2 from the germline V gene are DFQATT and SNEGSKA (reference sequence).

There are many counts of this clonotype. J is TRBJ2-2 and V is TRBV6-1; TRBD2 aligns across 7 bases. The CDR3 runs to 14 residues. The trim removed 8 bases at V and 3 bases at J, leaving 6 bases unmatched. Per germline, CDR1 MNHNS and CDR2 SASEGT. DNA of the CDR3: TGTGCCAGCTTCAGCGGGATTGACACCGGGGAGCTGTTTTTT. This codes for CASFSGIDTGELFF.

For the CDR3, the DNA is TGCGCCAGCAGCCAGGATCGAGGGACCACTGAAGCTTTCTTT. Translation: CASSQDRGTTEAFF. The V call is TRBV4-3, the J call TRBJ1-1; D is possibly TRBD1 (5 bases). Germline V gene data show CDR1 as LGHNA and CDR2 as YSLEER. This CDR3 comprises 14 residues. Trimming left V 3 bases short and J 4 bases short, with 12 bases between.

This clonotype was seen ten or more times. V usage is TRBV3-1 and J usage is TRBJ2-7, with no clear D. The CDR3 loop spans 15 amino acids. V lost 4 bases to trimming and J lost 2 bases, with 15 bases between them. The V gene's germline CDR1 is LGHDT and CDR2 YNNKEL (reference sequence). In DNA, the CDR3 is TGTGCCAGCAGCCTCACGGAGTGGGGAACCTACGAGCAGTACTTC. As protein: CASSLTEWGTYEQYF.

The table lists this clonotype with a few counts. The chain combines TRBV6-2 or TRBV6-3 with TRBJ1-1; D remains unclear. The germline CDR1 and CDR2 sequences are MNHEY and SVGEGT. The CDR3 covers 13 residues. V was trimmed by 7 bases and J by 5 bases, leaving 14 bases between them. As DNA, the CDR3 is TGTGCCAGCACTCGAGACCCGAGGACTGAAGCTTTCTTT. It codes for CASTRDPRTEAFF.

This clonotype has just a few counts. The V call is TRBV20-1, the J call TRBJ2-7; no reliable D call. Looked up from germline, CDR1 is DFQATT and CDR2 is SNEGSKA (reference sequence). V lost 3 bases, J lost 3 bases, and 9 bases lay in between. The CDR3 length is 12 residues. In DNA, the CDR3 is TGCAGTGCTAGCGACACGGACTACGAGCAGTACTTC. Its protein is CSASDTDYEQYF.

This chain uses TRBV7-9 with TRBJ1-2; 9 bases line up with TRBD1. V trimming: 5 bases; J trimming: 8 bases; junction bases outside the gene matches: 12. Germline CDR1 and CDR2: SEHNR and FQNEAQ (reference sequence). This CDR3 contains 15 residues. CDR3 sequence reads: CASSPTGTGTEGYTF. The CDR3 coding sequence is TGTGCCAGCAGCCCCACCGGGACAGGGACGGAAGGCTACACCTTC.

This clonotype has just a few counts. The chain links TRBV24-1 to TRBJ2-3; D is possibly TRBD1 or TRBD2 (7 bases each). CDR3 length: 17 residues. CDR1 is KGHDR, CDR2 SFDVKD, per germline. V was trimmed by 3 bases and J by 1 base, leaving 16 bases between them. The CDR3 sequence: CATSDNRSGGGTDTQYF. DNA for the CDR3: TGTGCCACCAGTGATAACCGATCAGGGGGGGGCACAGATACGCAGTATTTT.

The rearrangement uses TRBV13 and TRBJ2-1, with 11 bases fitting TRBD1. The CDR3 sequence is 15 residues long. Germline assignment: CDR1 PRHDT and CDR2 FYEKMQ (reference sequence). V shed 6 bases, J shed 8 bases, and the junction held 9 bases outside the gene matches. CDR3 loop: CASSPGQGAFDEQFF. The CDR3 nucleotides read TGTGCCAGCAGTCCCGGACAGGGGGCCTTTGATGAGCAGTTCTTC.

The gene calls are TRBV12-3 or TRBV12-4 and TRBJ1-4; D unresolved. The V end lost 4 bases, the J end lost 13 bases, and 10 bases lay between the germline ends. The CDR3 is made up of 11 amino acids. The chain's CDR3 is CASSWGGLLFF. CDR3 nucleotide sequence: TGTGCCAGCAGTTGGGGAGGGTTACTGTTTTTT.